This TCR beta chain derives from a study of radiotherapy plus CTLA-4 blockade in lung cancer. Study-level background: Among all patients, roughly 19% showed objective responses, while approximately 30% had disease control. The study's findings and limits: Researchers report tumor-derived TCR clones expanding in blood after radiotherapy plus ipilimumab. According to reports, early shifts in blood T cell clones, alongside interferon-beta, forecast response most accurately.

Data came from immunoSEQ multiplex PCR; TCRdb stores just in-frame clones and leaves some out. The table shows roughly 130,000 clones, with approximately 90% occurring only once. Remarks on this clone: The target antigen is unknown.

There are 12 residues in the CDR3. Looked up from germline, CDR1 is MNHEY and CDR2 is SVGAGI. V was cut by 2 bases and J by 7 bases, with 8 bases left in between. Those with chemo-refractory metastatic non-small-cell lung cancer were treated with focal radiation combined with CTLA-4 blockade using ipilimumab. Sequencing used peripheral blood, obtained from a patient treated with radiotherapy plus ipilimumab. The sequence derives from a human donor with non-small cell lung cancer that progressed on radiotherapy plus ipilimumab. The J gene is TRBJ1-2, the V gene TRBV6-5; D unclear. This chain's CDR3 is CASSYVGGGYTF. For the CDR3, the DNA is TGTGCCAGCAGTTACGTAGGCGGTGGCTACACCTTC.